The 18 T cell receptor beta chains presented below share a single source sample, sequenced in a study of T cell responses to AZD1222 COVID-19 vaccine. Method: immunoSEQ multiplex PCR; TCRdb's copy keeps in-frame clones and lacks some. The data contain about 81,000 clones, roughly 94% of them singletons. The sequences come from peripheral blood, collected on day 0 of AZD1222 vaccination. These receptors came from an adult in good health.

This chain links TRBV5-4 with TRBJ1-2; possible D gene TRBD1, 6 bases. The CDR3 has 13 residues. The V gene's germline CDR1 is SGHNT and CDR2 YYREEE (reference sequence). Deletions cut 4 bases from V and 3 bases from J, with 10 bases between. The chain's CDR3 is CASSQDSHYGYTF. In DNA form, the CDR3 reads TGTGCCAGCAGCCAGGACAGTCACTATGGCTACACCTTC.

V usage is TRBV2 and J usage is TRBJ2-1; D perhaps matches TRBD1 (6 bases). This CDR3 region has 15 residues. Per the germline V gene, CDR1 is SNHLY and CDR2 is FYNNEI. The V end lost 3 bases, the J end lost 3 bases, and 12 bases lay between the germline ends. This CDR3 is CASSDRGLGYNEQFF. Written as DNA, the CDR3 is TGTGCCAGCAGTGACAGGGGCCTAGGCTACAATGAGCAGTTCTTC.

The CDR3 nucleotides read TGTGCCAGTAGTATAGACGGGACCTCCTTTGGCCCCTACGAGCAGTACTTC. It encodes CASSIDGTSFGPYEQYF. The chain links TRBV19 to TRBJ2-7; D is tentatively TRBD1 or TRBD2 (5 bases each). The V and J ends lost 0 bases and 2 bases respectively, with 17 bases between them. The CDR3 sequence is 17 residues long. The germline V gene encodes CDR1 LNHDA and CDR2 SQIVND (reference sequence).

The chain joins TRBV28 to TRBJ1-5; D remains unclear. Trimming stripped 7 bases from V and 4 bases from J, with 11 bases between. Germline V gene sequence: CDR1 MDHEN, CDR2 SYDVKM. The CDR3 runs to 13 residues. The chain's CDR3 is CASTGRINQPQHF. Here the CDR3 DNA reads TGTGCCAGCACTGGTCGAATTAATCAGCCCCAGCATTTT.

V gene TRBV28 combines with J gene TRBJ1-3; the D is unclear. The CDR3 sequence is 17 residues long. The germline V gene encodes CDR1 MDHEN and CDR2 SYDVKM. V shed 7 bases and J shed 0 bases, with 19 bases lying between them. The CDR3 loop reads CASTLFQPGNSGNTIYF. CDR3 bases: TGTGCCAGCACCTTATTTCAGCCGGGGAACTCTGGAAACACCATATATTTT.

The J gene is TRBJ2-7, the V gene TRBV18; D possibly corresponds to TRBD1 (5 bases). Trimming cost V 0 bases and J 3 bases, with 6 bases left between them. Germline CDR1 is KGHSH and CDR2 is LQKENI. The length of the CDR3 is 13 residues. The CDR3 is CASSPPGDYEQYF. In nucleotides, the CDR3 is TGTGCCAGCTCACCACCAGGGGACTACGAGCAGTACTTC. Complete variable domain (other parts from reference TRBV18 and TRBJ2-7): NAGVMQNPRHLVRRRGQEARLRCSPMKGHSHVYWYRQLPEEGLKFMVYLQKENIIDESGMPKERFSAEFPKEGPSILRIQQVVRGDSAAYFCASSPPGDYEQYFGPGTRLTVT.

The chain links TRBV4-2 to TRBJ2-3, with 7 nucleotides matching TRBD2. J gave up 0 bases and V 6 bases, and 15 bases lay outside the gene matches. This CDR3 contains 18 residues. CDR1 LGHNA and CDR2 YNFKEQ come from the germline V gene. Written as DNA, the CDR3 is TGTGCCAGCAGTTTACAAACCGGGACTACCACTAGCACAGATACGCAGTATTTT. This encodes CASSLQTGTTTSTDTQYF.

The J gene is TRBJ2-5, the V gene TRBV30, with 10 bases fitting TRBD1. Germline lookup yields CDR1 GTSNPN and CDR2 SVGIG (reference sequence). The CDR3 has 15 residues. V dropped 2 bases and J dropped 4; count of bases not matched to a gene: 7. CDR3 sequence (DNA): TGTGCCTGGAGTACCGGACAGGGGGAAACAGAGACCCAGTACTTC. This sequence encodes CAWSTGQGETETQYF.

V gene TRBV28 combines with J gene TRBJ1-1; 7 nucleotides match TRBD1. Germline assignment: CDR1 MDHEN and CDR2 SYDVKM. V lost 4 bases, J lost 0 bases, and 8 bases stayed unmatched. This CDR3 comprises 16 residues. The CDR3, as DNA: TGTGCCAGCAGTTCAGCCTGGACAGGCGTGAACACTGAAGCTTTCTTT. Translated: CASSSAWTGVNTEAFF.

This rearrangement joins TRBV5-1 to TRBJ2-5, with 9 bases lining up with TRBD1. Losses at the gene ends were 0 bases for V and 2 bases for J; bases not matched to a gene: 5. Germline-derived CDR1 and CDR2 are SGHRS and YFSETQ. The CDR3 is 16 amino acids. This CDR3 reads CASSLVGQGIQETQYF. The CDR3 DNA follows: TGCGCCAGCAGCTTGGTGGGACAGGGTATACAAGAGACCCAGTACTTC. Full variable domain (remainder filled in from reference TRBV5-1 and TRBJ2-5): KAGVTQTPRYLIKTRGQQVTLSCSPISGHRSVSWYQQTPGQGLQFLFEYFSETQRNKGNFPGRFSGRQFSNSRSEMNVSTLELGDSALYLCASSLVGQGIQETQYFGPGTRLLVL.

The V gene is TRBV28, the J gene TRBJ1-1, with 7 bases identical to TRBD1. J was trimmed by 4 bases and V by 7 bases; bases with no gene match: 12. This CDR3 has 15 residues. Germline values: CDR1 MDHEN, CDR2 SYDVKM. The chain's CDR3 is CASMFDRVASTEAFF. CDR3 DNA: TGTGCCAGCATGTTCGACAGGGTCGCGAGCACTGAAGCTTTCTTT.

V is TRBV6-1 and J is TRBJ2-7; TRBD2 matches at 7 bases. The V and J ends lost 1 base and 5 bases, in that order; junction bases with no gene match: 8. Germline-derived CDR1 and CDR2 are MNHNS and SASEGT. The CDR3 length is 15 residues. CDR3 nucleotide sequence: TGTGCCAGCAGTGAAGGGGGGGGAGGGACCAACGAGCAGTACTTC. Amino acid sequence: CASSEGGGGTNEQYF.

This chain links TRBV4-2 with TRBJ2-1, with D perhaps matching TRBD2 (5 bases). V was clipped by 3 bases and J by 4 bases, with 25 bases between them. From germline, CDR1 is LGHNA and CDR2 YNFKEQ. The CDR3 sequence is 19 residues long. This CDR3 reads CASSQSFRRRPNPYNEQFF. CDR3 nucleotide sequence: TGTGCCAGCAGCCAGTCGTTTCGGAGGAGGCCTAACCCTTACAATGAGCAGTTCTTC.

This rearrangement joins TRBV6-5 to TRBJ2-2; 7 nucleotides agree with TRBD1. The germline V gene has CDR1 MNHEY and CDR2 SVGAGI. CDR3 length: 15 amino acids. Trimming at V came to 2 bases and at J to 3 bases, leaving 3 bases not matched to a gene. The CDR3 sequence: CASSYGDRHTGELFF. The CDR3 region has the DNA TGTGCCAGCAGTTACGGGGACAGACACACCGGGGAGCTGTTTTTT.

This chain connects TRBV15 to TRBJ2-3; D unclear. Between the trimmed V and J ends, which lost 3 bases and 3 bases, there was a span of 4 bases. CDR3 size: 12 residues. CDR1 and CDR2 from the germline V gene are LNHNV and YYDKDF (reference sequence). Here the CDR3 reads CATSSLTDTQYF. The CDR3 DNA sequence: TGTGCCACCAGCAGCCTGACAGATACGCAGTATTTT.

The chain employs TRBV5-1 and TRBJ2-1; D not resolved. Deletions cut 4 bases from V and 2 bases from J, with 19 bases between. Germline V lookup: CDR1 SGHRS, CDR2 YFSETQ. The length of the CDR3 is 17 residues. As DNA, the CDR3 is TGCGCCAGCAGCCCGGGTCAATGGGCCAGAACCTACAATGAGCAGTTCTTC. Protein sequence: CASSPGQWARTYNEQFF. The full variable domain, in which reference TRBV5-1 and TRBJ2-1 provide the parts outside the CDR3, is KAGVTQTPRYLIKTRGQQVTLSCSPISGHRSVSWYQQTPGQGLQFLFEYFSETQRNKGNFPGRFSGRQFSNSRSEMNVSTLELGDSALYLCASSPGQWARTYNEQFFGPGTRLTVL.

The V and J genes are TRBV29-1 and TRBJ2-2, with D possibly TRBD2 on 6 matching bases. CDR3 length: 14 amino acids. Germline CDR1 and CDR2: SQVTM and ANQGSEA. V was cut by 4 bases and J by 1 base, with 10 bases left in between. This chain's CDR3 is CSVVSSGNTGELFF. The CDR3 DNA reads as TGCAGCGTTGTCAGTAGCGGGAACACCGGGGAGCTGTTTTTT.

J is TRBJ1-2 and V is TRBV5-1; no definite D call. The length of the CDR3 is 14 residues. Per germline, CDR1 SGHRS and CDR2 YFSETQ. V was pared by 0 bases and J by 7 bases, with 13 bases between. The CDR3 DNA is TGCGCCAGCAGCTTGGCTGGACTCGTCGGTGGCTACACCTTC. Protein sequence: CASSLAGLVGGYTF.